One T cell receptor (beta chain) is described in this entry. Its antigen is as yet unknown. The entry originates in a study of immune evolution from preneoplasia to lung adenocarcinoma. TCRdb's table, derived via immunoSEQ multiplex PCR, lists solely in-frame clones and lacks some. The sample lists more than 4,500 clones, 70% to 90% occurring once. Between the mid-2010s and the late 2010s, patients underwent resection in Japan or China. The CDR3 has 17 amino acids. Germline trimming cut 5 bases from V and 0 bases from J; bases unmatched to any gene: 9. The germline V gene encodes CDR1 MNHEY and CDR2 SMNVEV (reference sequence). Study results and caveats: Later-stage lesions seemingly showed higher T cell density and diversity than normal lung.

The material sequenced was FFPE atypical adenomatous hyperplasia tissue from the lung. Specified subset: atypical adenomatous hyperplasia (AAH), lung preneoplasia. The clonotype was recovered from a person aged 65 to 79 with lung adenocarcinoma. The chain employs TRBV27 and TRBJ2-3; TRBD2 matches 9 bases. This CDR3 reads CASSPPPSGVSTDTQYF. Written as DNA, the CDR3 is TGTGCCAGCAGTCCCCCCCCTAGCGGGGTTAGCACAGATACGCAGTATTTT.